The 10 T cell receptor beta chains given below trace back to one sample, sequenced in a study of blood T cell repertoires in COVID-19. The data were produced by immunoSEQ multiplex PCR, yet TCRdb's version contains in-frame clones alone and is incomplete. The profile covers about 350,000 clones, with over 75% appearing a single time and approximately 5% taken by the ten largest. The specimen was PBMCs or T cells enriched from blood (not recorded which). Receptors originate from a woman in her twenties or thirties who had recovered from COVID-19.

The V call is TRBV29-1, the J call TRBJ1-1; 8 bases map to TRBD1. With V trimmed by 4 bases and J by 0 bases, 1 base remained unmatched. The germline CDR1 and CDR2 sequences are SQVTM and ANQGSEA. CDR3 size: 13 residues. Here the CDR3 reads CSVGDRMNTEAFF. The CDR3 DNA reads as TGCAGCGTTGGGGACAGGATGAACACTGAAGCTTTCTTT.

The V call is TRBV5-1, the J call TRBJ1-2, with D possibly matching TRBD1 (6 bases). V lost 4 bases and J 4 bases, leaving 11 bases between the germline ends. CDR3 length: 13 residues. Germline V gene data show CDR1 as SGHRS and CDR2 as YFSETQ. CDR3 protein: CASSPGGLYGYTF. Here the CDR3 DNA reads TGCGCCAGCAGCCCCGGGGGGCTCTATGGCTACACCTTC.

The chain is built from TRBV6-4 and TRBJ1-2, with D possibly matching TRBD1 (5 bases). The CDR3 is 14 amino acids. Germline V CDR1 and CDR2: MRHNA, SNTAGT. The V end lost 5 bases, the J end lost 4 bases, and 14 bases lay between the germline ends. The CDR3 coding sequence is TGTGCCAGCAGTCCAGGGAGGTTGAGCTATGGCTACACCTTC. Residues: CASSPGRLSYGYTF.

This clone appeared once. The genes are TRBV6-2 or TRBV6-3 and TRBJ2-1; 7 bases agree with TRBD2. The CDR3 totals 14 residues. Germline V gives CDR1 MNHEY, CDR2 SVGEGT. J lost 8 bases, V lost 0 bases, and 4 bases had no gene match. The CDR3 is CASSYSGGVHEQFF. CDR3 nucleotide sequence: TGTGCCAGCAGTTACTCGGGAGGGGTACATGAGCAGTTCTTC.

This chain connects TRBV5-1 to TRBJ1-2; 8 bases line up with TRBD1. V dropped 0 bases and J dropped 8; count of bases not matched to a gene: 6. Germline V gene data show CDR1 as SGHRS and CDR2 as YFSETQ. The CDR3 is 14 amino acids. This CDR3 is CASSLDAGGNGYTF. The CDR3 region has the DNA TGCGCCAGCAGCTTGGATGCAGGGGGCAACGGCTACACCTTC.

The chain carries TRBV27 and TRBJ2-5, with a weak D call TRBD1 (5 bases). The CDR3 has 13 amino acids. Germline V gene lookup returns CDR1 MNHEY and CDR2 SMNVEV (reference sequence). Trimming left V 8 bases short and J 4 bases short, with 14 bases between. CDR3 nucleotide sequence: TGTGCCAGCGGAGCAGGGCCTCGAGAGACCCAGTACTTC. This sequence encodes CASGAGPRETQYF.

The chain combines TRBV4-1 with TRBJ1-2, with TRBD1 matching over 9 bases. The CDR3 is 13 residues long. Trimming removed 3 bases from V and 6 bases from J; junction bases left unmatched: 2. CDR1 MGHRA and CDR2 YSYEKL come from the germline V gene. CDR3 nucleotide sequence: TGCGCCAGCAGCCACCGGACAGGGGATGGCTACACCTTC. Protein product: CASSHRTGDGYTF.

The rearrangement links TRBV2 to TRBJ2-7; D is perhaps TRBD1 (6 bases). CDR3 size: 15 residues. Per the germline V gene, CDR1 is SNHLY and CDR2 is FYNNEI. V gave up 5 bases and J gave up 0 bases, with 14 bases separating them. The CDR3 DNA reads TGTGCCAGCAGTTATACAGGGCAGAGCTCCTACGAGCAGTACTTC. This codes for CASSYTGQSSYEQYF.

This clone was recorded once. The chain has TRBV2 and TRBJ2-3, with TRBD2 matching over 12 bases. Looked up from germline, CDR1 is SNHLY and CDR2 is FYNNEI. The V segment lost 2 bases and the J segment 3 bases; nucleotides outside the gene matches: 9. This CDR3 is 18 amino acids long. CDR3: CASSERLAGALGTDTQYF. DNA for the CDR3: TGTGCCAGCAGTGAACGACTAGCGGGGGCCCTGGGAACAGATACGCAGTATTTT. The variable domain in full, with the rest retrieved from reference TRBV2 and TRBJ2-3, is EPEVTQTPSHQVTQMGQEVILRCVPISNHLYFYWYRQILGQKVEFLVSFYNNEISEKSEIFDDQFSVERPDGSNFTLKIRSTKLEDSAMYFCASSERLAGALGTDTQYFGPGTRLTVL.

This sequence joins TRBV28 and TRBJ2-2, with 7 bases fitting TRBD1. Germline V lookup: CDR1 MDHEN, CDR2 SYDVKM. Losses at the gene ends were 4 bases for V and 6 bases for J; bases not matched to a gene: 11. The CDR3 is 16 residues long. The CDR3 spells CASSSSTTGVAGELFF. The CDR3, as DNA: TGTGCCAGCAGTTCCTCCACCACAGGGGTGGCCGGGGAGCTGTTTTTT.